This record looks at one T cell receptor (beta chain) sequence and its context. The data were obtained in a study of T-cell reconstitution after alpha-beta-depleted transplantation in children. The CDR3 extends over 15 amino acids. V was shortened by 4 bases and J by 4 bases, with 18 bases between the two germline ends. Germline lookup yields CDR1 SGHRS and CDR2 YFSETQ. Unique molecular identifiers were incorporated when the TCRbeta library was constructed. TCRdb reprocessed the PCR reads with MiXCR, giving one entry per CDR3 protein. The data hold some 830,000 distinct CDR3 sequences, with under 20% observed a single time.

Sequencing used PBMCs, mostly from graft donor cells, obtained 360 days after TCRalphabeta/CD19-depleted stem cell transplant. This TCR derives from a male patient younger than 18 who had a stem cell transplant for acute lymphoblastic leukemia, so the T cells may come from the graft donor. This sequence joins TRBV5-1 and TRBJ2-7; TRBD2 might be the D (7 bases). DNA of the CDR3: TGCGCCAGCAGCCCGGGGGGCGGGAGAGGGTACGAGCAGTACTTC. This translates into CASSPGGGRGYEQYF.